This T cell receptor (beta chain) comes out of a study of CD8 T cells in Susac syndrome. About 0.5 to 1 ug RNA was reverse transcribed with random hexamers. TCRdb itself ran the immunoSEQ multiplex PCR reads through MiXCR, one entry per CDR3 protein. Of 150,000 or so distinct CDR3 sequences in the sample, more than 85% were seen once. With 1 base removed from V and 10 bases from J, the gap between germline ends came to 17 bases. CDR1 and CDR2 from the germline V gene are LGHNA and YNFKEQ. The CDR3 consists of 15 residues. In this sample, this clonotype turned up once. This clonotype was obtained from a human donor with Susac syndrome. This chain links TRBV4-2 with TRBJ2-1, with D unresolved. Sequencing input: CD4+ T cells from PBMCs. CDR3 DNA sequence: TGTGCCAGCAGCCAAGGACGTATAGGCCTGGGGGAGCAGTTCTTC. Protein sequence: CASSQGRIGLGEQFF.